The clone carrying this T cell receptor (beta chain) was observed a handful of times. The data belong to a study of CD8+ T cells in alopecia areata. Study at large: Tofacitinib administration to treated patients was oral, at 5 to 10 mg twice daily.

Trimming took off 1 base at V and 2 bases at J, with 15 bases between the two ends. The CDR3 has 16 residues. Germline V lookup: CDR1 MGHRA, CDR2 YSYEKL. Treatment defined: oral pan-JAK inhibitor, 5-10 mg twice daily. Extracted RNA was reverse transcribed, and the resulting cDNA served as sequencing template. Here immunoSEQ multiplex PCR was the method, and the copy in TCRdb shows in-frame clones only, minus some. Of over 70,000 clones listed, roughly 70% are singletons. The clonotype was recovered from a human donor with alopecia areata. The input for sequencing was CD8+ T cells sorted from blood, taken at week 24, from a patient treated with tofacitinib. The chain couples TRBV4-1 to TRBJ2-7, with D unclear. The CDR3 spells CASSQGPEASAYEQYF. In nucleotides, the CDR3 is TGCGCCAGCAGCCAAGGGCCGGAAGCGTCGGCCTACGAGCAGTACTTC.